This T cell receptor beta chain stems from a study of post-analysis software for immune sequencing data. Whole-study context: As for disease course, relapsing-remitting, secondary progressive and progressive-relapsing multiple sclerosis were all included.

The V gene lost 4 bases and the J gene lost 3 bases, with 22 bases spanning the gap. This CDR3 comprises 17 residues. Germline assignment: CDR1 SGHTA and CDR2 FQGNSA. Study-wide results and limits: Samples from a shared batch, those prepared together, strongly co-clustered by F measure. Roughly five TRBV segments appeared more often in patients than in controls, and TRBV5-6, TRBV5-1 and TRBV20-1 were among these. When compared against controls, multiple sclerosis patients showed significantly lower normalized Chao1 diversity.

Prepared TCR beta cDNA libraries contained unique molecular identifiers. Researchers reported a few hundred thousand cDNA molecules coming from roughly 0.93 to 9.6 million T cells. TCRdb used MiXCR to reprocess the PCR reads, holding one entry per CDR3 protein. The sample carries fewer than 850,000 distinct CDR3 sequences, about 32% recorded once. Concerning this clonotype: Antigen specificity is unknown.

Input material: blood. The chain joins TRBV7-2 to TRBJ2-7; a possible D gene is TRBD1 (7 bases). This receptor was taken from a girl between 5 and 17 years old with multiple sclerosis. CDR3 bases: TGTGCCAGCAGCTATGGGGGGACAGCCCTTTCCCTCTACGAGCAGTACTTC. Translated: CASSYGGTALSLYEQYF.